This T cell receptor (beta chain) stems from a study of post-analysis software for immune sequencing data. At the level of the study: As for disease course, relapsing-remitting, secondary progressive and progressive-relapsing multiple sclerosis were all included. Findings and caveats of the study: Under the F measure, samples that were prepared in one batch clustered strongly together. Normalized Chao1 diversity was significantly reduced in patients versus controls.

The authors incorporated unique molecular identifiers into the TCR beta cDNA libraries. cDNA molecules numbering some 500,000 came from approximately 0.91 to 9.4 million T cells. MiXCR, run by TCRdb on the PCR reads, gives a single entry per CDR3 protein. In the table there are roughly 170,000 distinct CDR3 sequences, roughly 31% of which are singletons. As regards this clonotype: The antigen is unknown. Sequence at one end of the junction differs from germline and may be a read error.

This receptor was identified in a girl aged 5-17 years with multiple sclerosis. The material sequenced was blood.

This chain's CDR3 is CARSAKGLAGIVQYF. In DNA form, the CDR3 reads TGTGCCCGGAGTGCCAAGGGACTAGCGGGAATTGTTCAGTACTTC. The chain carries TRBV30 and TRBJ2-4; 13 bases match TRBD2. The CDR3 runs to 15 residues. From germline, CDR1 is GTSNPN and CDR2 SVGIG (reference sequence).